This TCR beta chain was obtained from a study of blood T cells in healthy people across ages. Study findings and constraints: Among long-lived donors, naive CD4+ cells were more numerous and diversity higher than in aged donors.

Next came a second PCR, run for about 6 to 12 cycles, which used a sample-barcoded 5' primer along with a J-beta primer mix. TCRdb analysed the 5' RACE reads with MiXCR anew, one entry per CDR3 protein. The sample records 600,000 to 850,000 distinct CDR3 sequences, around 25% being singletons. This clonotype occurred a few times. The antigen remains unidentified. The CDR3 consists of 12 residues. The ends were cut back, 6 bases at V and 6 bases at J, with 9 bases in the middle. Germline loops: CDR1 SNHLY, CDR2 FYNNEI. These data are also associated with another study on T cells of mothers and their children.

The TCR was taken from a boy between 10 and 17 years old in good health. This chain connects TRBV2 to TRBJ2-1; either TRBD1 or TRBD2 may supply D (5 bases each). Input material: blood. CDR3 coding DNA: TGTGCCAGCAGACAGGAGGTCAATGAGCAGTTCTTC. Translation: CASRQEVNEQFF.